The TCR beta chain under discussion was sequenced for a study of CD8 T cells in Susac syndrome. Study in general: Active disease was present in about six of the sequenced Susac syndrome patients, and remission in eight. Intravenous immunoglobulin alone or corticosteroids were being given to patients with Susac syndrome at blood draw, unless they were therapy-naive.

A note on this clonotype: Its antigen is unidentified.

Overall study findings and caveats: No clonal expansion appeared among CD4+ T cells in Susac patients.

RNA in amounts of about 0.45 to 1 ug was reverse transcribed with random hexamers. One entry per CDR3 protein, called by TCRdb with MiXCR from the immunoSEQ multiplex PCR reads. Seen here are 240,000 or so distinct CDR3 sequences, 90% to 96% observed once, and the top ten hold approximately 0.094%. Trimming left V 10 bases short and J 0 bases short, with 13 bases between. The CDR3 loop spans 14 amino acids. Germline CDR1 reads SEHNR; CDR2 reads FQNEAQ (reference sequence). This TCR was recovered from a human donor with Susac syndrome. The sample consisted of CD4+ T cells from PBMCs. V usage is TRBV7-9 and J usage is TRBJ2-1; D gene unclear. CDR3 bases: TGTGCCACCCCGATGGGCCGCTCCTACAATGAGCAGTTCTTC. This encodes CATPMGRSYNEQFF.